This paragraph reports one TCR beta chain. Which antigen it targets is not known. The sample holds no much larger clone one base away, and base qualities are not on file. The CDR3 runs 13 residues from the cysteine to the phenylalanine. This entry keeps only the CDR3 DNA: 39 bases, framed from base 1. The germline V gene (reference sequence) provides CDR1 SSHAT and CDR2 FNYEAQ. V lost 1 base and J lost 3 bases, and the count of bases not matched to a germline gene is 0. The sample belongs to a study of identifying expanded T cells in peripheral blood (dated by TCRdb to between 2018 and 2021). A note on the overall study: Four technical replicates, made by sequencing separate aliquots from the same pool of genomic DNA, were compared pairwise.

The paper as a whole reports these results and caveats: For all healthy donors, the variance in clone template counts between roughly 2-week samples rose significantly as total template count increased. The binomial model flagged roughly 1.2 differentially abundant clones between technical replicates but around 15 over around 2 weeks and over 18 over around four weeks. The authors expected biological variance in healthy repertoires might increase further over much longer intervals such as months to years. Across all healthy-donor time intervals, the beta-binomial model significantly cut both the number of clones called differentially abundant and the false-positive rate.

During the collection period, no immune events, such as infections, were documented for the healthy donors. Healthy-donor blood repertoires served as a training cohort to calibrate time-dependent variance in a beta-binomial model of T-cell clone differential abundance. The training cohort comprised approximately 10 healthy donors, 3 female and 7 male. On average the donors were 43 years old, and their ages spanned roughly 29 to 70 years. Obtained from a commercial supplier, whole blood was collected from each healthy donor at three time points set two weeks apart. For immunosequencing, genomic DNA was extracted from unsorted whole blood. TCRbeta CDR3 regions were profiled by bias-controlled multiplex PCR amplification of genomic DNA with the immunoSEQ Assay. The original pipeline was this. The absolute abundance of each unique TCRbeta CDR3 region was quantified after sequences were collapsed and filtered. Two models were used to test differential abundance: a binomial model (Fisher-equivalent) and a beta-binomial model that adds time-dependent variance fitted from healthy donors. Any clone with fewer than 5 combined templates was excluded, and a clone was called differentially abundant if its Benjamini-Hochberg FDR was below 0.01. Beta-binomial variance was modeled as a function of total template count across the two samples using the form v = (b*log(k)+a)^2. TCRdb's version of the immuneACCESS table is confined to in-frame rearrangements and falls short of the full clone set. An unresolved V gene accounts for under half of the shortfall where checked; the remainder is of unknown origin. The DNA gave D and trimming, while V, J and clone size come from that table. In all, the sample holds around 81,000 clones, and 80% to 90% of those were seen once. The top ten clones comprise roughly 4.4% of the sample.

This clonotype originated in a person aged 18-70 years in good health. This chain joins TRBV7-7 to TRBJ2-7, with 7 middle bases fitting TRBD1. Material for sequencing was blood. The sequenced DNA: TGTGCCAGCAGCTTAGACAGGGGCTACGAGCAGTACTTC. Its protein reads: CASSLDRGYEQYF. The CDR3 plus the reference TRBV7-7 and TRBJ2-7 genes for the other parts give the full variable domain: GAGVSQSPRYKVTKRGQDVTLRCDPISSHATLYWYQQALGQGPEFLTYFNYEAQPDKSGLPSDRFSAERPEGSISTLTIQRTEQRDSAMYRCASSLDRGYEQYFGPGTRLTVT.